This T cell receptor (beta chain) came from a study of blood T cell repertoires in COVID-19. Study-wide context: Italy, Spain and the United States were the sources of the convalescent and acute COVID-19 samples. T cells, B-cell-depleted T cells, or PBMCs provided the cDNA or gDNA that served as material.

Original processing methods: Scientists estimated how many nucleated cells there were by amplifying reference gene primers. Clones were read by immunoSEQ multiplex PCR, and TCRdb kept only the in-frame ones, dropping some. D and trimming were read from the DNA, whereas the V and J calls and clone size are those reported in that table. The sample has fewer than 85,000 clones, around 74% seen once. Sequenced material: peripheral blood. This clonotype was sampled from a human donor with acute or convalescent COVID-19. The donor label of this sample is uncertain.

The CDR3 here is CASSERRASTDTQYF. In DNA, the CDR3 is TGTGCCAGCAGTGAGCGGCGGGCAAGCACAGATACGCAGTATTTT. This chain connects TRBV2 to TRBJ2-3; D is perhaps TRBD2 (5 bases). Germline values: CDR1 SNHLY, CDR2 FYNNEI. Trimming shortened V by 3 bases and J by 0 bases, and 10 bases separated the two germline ends. The CDR3 is 15 residues long. Supplemented by reference TRBV2 and TRBJ2-3, the full variable domain reads EPEVTQTPSHQVTQMGQEVILRCVPISNHLYFYWYRQILGQKVEFLVSFYNNEISEKSEIFDDQFSVERPDGSNFTLKIRSTKLEDSAMYFCASSERRASTDTQYFGPGTRLTVL.